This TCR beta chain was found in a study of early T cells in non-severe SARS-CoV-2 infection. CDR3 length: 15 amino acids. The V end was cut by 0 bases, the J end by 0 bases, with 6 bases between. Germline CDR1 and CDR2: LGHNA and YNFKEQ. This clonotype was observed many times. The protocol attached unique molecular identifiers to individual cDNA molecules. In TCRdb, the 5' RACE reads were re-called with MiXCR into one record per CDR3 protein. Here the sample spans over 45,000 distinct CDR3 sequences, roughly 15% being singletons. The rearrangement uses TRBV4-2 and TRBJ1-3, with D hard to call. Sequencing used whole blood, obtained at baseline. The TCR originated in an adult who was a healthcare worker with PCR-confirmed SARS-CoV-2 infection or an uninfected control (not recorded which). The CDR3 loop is CASSQEGVSGNTIYF. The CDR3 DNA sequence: TGTGCCAGCAGCCAAGAGGGAGTCTCTGGAAACACCATATATTTT.